Here is one TCR beta chain with its context. This record comes from a study of metastatic and nonmetastatic thyroid tumors. There are 13 residues in the CDR3. Deletions cut 4 bases from V and 7 bases from J, with 13 bases between. Looked up from germline, CDR1 is LNHDA and CDR2 is SQIVND (reference sequence). TCRdb re-analyzed the PCR reads using MiXCR. Of approximately 22,000 clones in the sample, around a third were seen once. No treatment of any kind had been given to any patient before thyroid surgery. This receptor was obtained from a female donor with papillary thyroid cancer or a benign thyroid nodule (not recorded which). Some clones in this sample may be carry-over from other donors' samples. The sample comprised blood. The chain uses TRBV19 and TRBJ1-2, with D tentatively TRBD1 (5 bases). CDR3 region: CASSSDMRGGYTF. The CDR3 region has the DNA TGTGCCAGTAGTAGTGACATGAGGGGTGGCTACACCTTC.